The next 10 T cell receptor beta chains were all read from a single sample in a study of a mutant IDH1 vaccine in newly diagnosed glioma. Sequencing was performed with immunoSEQ multiplex PCR; in TCRdb, only in-frame clones are kept and a portion is missing. The sample includes about 36,000 clones, about four fifths of them seen just once. Time point given: week 5, during vaccination. The investigators gave 300 ug of mutant IDH1 20-mer peptide in each vaccine dose, together with topical imiquimod. These TCRs are of unknown antigen specificity. The material was PBMCs, obtained from a glioma patient whose treatment included an IDH1 peptide vaccine. Receptors were obtained from a man aged 50-59 years with glioma.

The V and J genes are TRBV4-3 and TRBJ2-3, with D possibly being TRBD1 (5 bases). V dropped 2 bases and J dropped 4 bases, with 10 bases sitting between them. This CDR3 comprises 14 residues. Per germline, CDR1 LGHNA and CDR2 YSLEER. Here the CDR3 DNA reads TGCGCCAGCAGCCAATTCAAAGGGGCAGATACGCAGTATTTT. Amino acid sequence: CASSQFKGADTQYF.

The V gene is TRBV19, the J gene TRBJ2-3; TRBD1 matches 8 bases. This CDR3 has 15 amino acids. Per the germline V gene, CDR1 is LNHDA and CDR2 is SQIVND (reference sequence). The V and J ends lost 6 bases and 6 bases, in that order; junction bases with no gene match: 11. The CDR3 protein is CASRNGQGWDDTQYF. CDR3 DNA sequence: TGTGCCAGTAGAAACGGACAGGGTTGGGATGATACGCAGTATTTT. Full variable domain (remainder filled in from reference TRBV19 and TRBJ2-3): DGGITQSPKYLFRKEGQNVTLSCEQNLNHDAMYWYRQDPGQGLRLIYYSQIVNDFQKGDIAEGYSVSREKKESFPLTVTSAQKNPTAFYLCASRNGQGWDDTQYFGPGTRLTVL.

This chain links TRBV5-1 with TRBJ1-5; perhaps TRBD1 as D (6 bases). This CDR3 is built from 14 residues. V shed 4 bases and J shed 7 bases, with 15 bases lying between them. Germline V gene data show CDR1 as SGHRS and CDR2 as YFSETQ. The CDR3: CASSPAGEGQPQHF. In DNA, the CDR3 is TGCGCCAGCAGCCCTGCAGGGGAAGGGCAGCCCCAGCATTTT.

This rearrangement joins TRBV4-3 to TRBJ1-1; D gene ambiguous. The V gene's germline CDR1 is LGHNA and CDR2 YSLEER. V was trimmed by 3 bases and J by 1 base, leaving 9 bases between them. The CDR3 runs 14 residues. The CDR3 region has the DNA TGCGCCAGCAGCCAGTGGGCCCAGAACACTGAAGCTTTCTTT. It codes for CASSQWAQNTEAFF.

The genes are TRBV4-1 and TRBJ1-2, with D tentatively TRBD1 (5 bases). V gave up 2 bases and J gave up 8 bases, with 18 bases separating them. This CDR3 has 15 residues. Looked up from germline, CDR1 is MGHRA and CDR2 is YSYEKL. The CDR3 loop reads CASSQWVDSKEGYTF. Here the CDR3 DNA reads TGCGCCAGCAGCCAATGGGTAGACAGCAAGGAGGGCTACACCTTC.

On this clone: One end of the junction varies from germline; a read error may be responsible. This chain joins TRBV7-2 and TRBJ1-5, with D unclear. Germline V lookup: CDR1 SGHTA, CDR2 FQGNSA. This CDR3 is built from 12 residues. CDR3 sequence reads: CASSALRQAQHF. The CDR3 DNA reads TGTGCCAGCAGCGCTCTCCGTCAGGCCCAGCATTTT.

This clone qualifies as medium-sized. The J gene is TRBJ2-6, the V gene TRBV15; D is unresolved. The CDR3 has 15 amino acids. CDR1 LNHNV and CDR2 YYDKDF come from the germline V gene (reference sequence). V gave up 4 bases and J gave up 0 bases, with 7 bases separating them. The CDR3 reads CATSIDNSGANVLTF. CDR3 nucleotides: TGTGCCACCAGCATAGACAACTCTGGGGCCAACGTCCTGACTTTC.

This clone was counted between two and nine times. The chain joins TRBV4-2 to TRBJ1-1; D unresolved. V gave up 5 bases and J gave up 5 bases, with 18 bases separating them. CDR1 is LGHNA and CDR2 is YNFKEQ in the germline V gene. This CDR3 has 15 residues. CDR3 protein: CASSDVRSGGTEAFF. For the CDR3, the DNA is TGTGCCAGCAGCGATGTTCGCTCCGGCGGGACTGAAGCTTTCTTT.

The V and J genes are TRBV5-6 and TRBJ2-7; D unresolved. This CDR3 is built from 11 residues. The germline gives CDR1 SGHDT, CDR2 YYEEEE. The ends were cut back, 6 bases at V and 5 bases at J, with 9 bases in the middle. CDR3 sequence reads: CASNIANEQYF. As DNA, the CDR3 is TGTGCCAGCAATATCGCCAACGAGCAGTACTTC.

This chain joins TRBV29-1 and TRBJ2-3; 15 bases fit TRBD2. Trimming cost V 4 bases and J 1 base; bases outside gene matches: 6. CDR1 and CDR2 from the germline V gene are SQVTM and ANQGSEA. The CDR3 loop spans 17 amino acids. The chain's CDR3 is CSVGGLAGGHGTDTQYF. The DNA for the CDR3 is TGCAGCGTTGGCGGACTAGCGGGAGGGCATGGCACAGATACGCAGTATTTT.